These 12 T cell receptor beta chains were all obtained from the same sample, sequenced in a study of Ad26.COV2.S vaccination and SARS-CoV-2 variants. The treatment denotes: approximately 18 received Ad26.COV2.S at low or high dose, single or two shots; several received placebo; per-sample allocation not given. The study sampled participants on day 63 after the first vaccine or placebo injection. Produced via immunoSEQ multiplex PCR; TCRdb's table is partial and in-frame only. The sample shows hundreds of thousands of clones, about 85% of them seen only once. The specimen was peripheral blood, collected in a trial of Ad26.COV2.S vaccine versus placebo. The receptors shown here come from a person between 18 and 59 years old who received the Ad26.COV2.S COVID-19 vaccine or a placebo.

The chain couples TRBV18 to TRBJ2-5; TRBD2 aligns across 7 bases. The junction had 6 bases not matched to a gene; V was cut back by 4 bases and J by 4 bases. Germline CDR1 and CDR2: KGHSH and LQKENI. CDR3 size: 14 residues. The CDR3 region has the DNA TGTGCCAGCTCACGAGGGACTACGGGAGAGACCCAGTACTTC. The encoded protein is CASSRGTTGETQYF.

The chain couples TRBV6-5 to TRBJ2-7, with TRBD1 identical over 8 bases. After removal of 2 bases from V and 3 bases from J, the junction contained 6 bases not matched to a gene. CDR3 length: 15 amino acids. CDR1 is MNHEY and CDR2 is SVGAGI in the germline V gene. The CDR3 DNA is TGTGCCAGCAGTTACCAAACAGGGGGAGGCTACGAGCAGTACTTC. Its translation: CASSYQTGGGYEQYF.

The chain carries TRBV24-1 and TRBJ2-1; D gene ambiguous. The germline CDR1 and CDR2 sequences are KGHDR and SFDVKD. The CDR3 is made up of 14 amino acids. Trimming stripped 6 bases from V and 1 base from J, with 9 bases between. CDR3 in amino acids: CATSQRQSYNEQFF. The CDR3 region has the DNA TGTGCCACCAGTCAACGGCAATCCTACAATGAGCAGTTCTTC.

This chain links TRBV21-1 with TRBJ1-5. TRBV21-1 is reported as a pseudogene. This CDR3 contains 19 residues. The CDR3 loop reads CASSKEGTAKPEGHQPQHF. CDR3 in DNA: TGTGCCAGCAGCAAAGAAGGGACGGCAAAACCCGAGGGGCATCAGCCCCAGCATTTT.

This clone has at least ten counts. The chain carries TRBV7-2 and TRBJ1-6; 7 positions agree with TRBD1. The trim removed 5 bases at V and 4 bases at J, leaving 5 bases unmatched. The germline gives CDR1 SGHTA, CDR2 FQGNSA. This CDR3 is 15 amino acids long. The CDR3 DNA follows: TGTGCCAGCAGCCGCGGGACAGCTTATAATTCACCCCTCCACTTT. Amino acid sequence: CASSRGTAYNSPLHF. Full variable domain (outside the CDR3, taken from reference TRBV7-2 and TRBJ1-6): GAGVSQSPSNKVTEKGKDVELRCDPISGHTALYWYRQSLGQGLEFLIYFQGNSAPDKSGLPSDRFSAERTGGSVSTLTIQRTQQEDSAVYLCASSRGTAYNSPLHFGNGTRLTVT.

The chain is built from TRBV11-3 and TRBJ2-1, with D unclear. Germline CDR1 and CDR2: SGHNT and YENEEA. The CDR3 sequence is 13 residues long. The V gene lost 1 base and the J gene lost 6 bases, with 7 bases spanning the gap. CDR3 DNA sequence: TGTGCCAGCAGCTTAGGTCCTAGCAATGAGCAGTTCTTC. It yields the protein CASSLGPSNEQFF. Supplemented by reference TRBV11-3 and TRBJ2-1, the full variable domain reads EAGVVQSPRYKIIEKKQPVAFWCNPISGHNTLYWYLQNLGQGPELLIRYENEEAVDDSQLPKDRFSAERLKGVDSTLKIQPAELGDSAVYLCASSLGPSNEQFFGPGTRLTVL.

This clone was seen many times. V gene TRBV18 combines with J gene TRBJ2-7; tentatively, D is TRBD1 (6 bases). Germline CDR1 reads KGHSH; CDR2 reads LQKENI. The CDR3 runs 13 residues. Trimming removed 5 bases from V and 0 bases from J, with 8 bases in between. The CDR3 DNA is TGTGCCAGCTCAAGGGACAACTCCTACGAGCAGTACTTC. Translation gives CASSRDNSYEQYF.

The chain uses TRBV6-2 or TRBV6-3 and TRBJ2-3; 8 bases line up with TRBD2. The CDR3 is 16 residues long. Losses at the gene ends were 2 bases for V and 7 bases for J; bases not matched to a gene: 11. Germline V gene lookup returns CDR1 MNHEY and CDR2 SVGEGT. The CDR3 loop reads CASSYGGAGGENTQYF. CDR3 coding DNA: TGTGCCAGCAGTTACGGGGGCGCGGGGGGCGAAAATACGCAGTATTTT.

CDR3 nucleotides: TGTGCCAGCAGTGTTGGCAGCGCGAACACCGGGGAGCTGTTTTTT. Residues: CASSVGSANTGELFF. V is TRBV2 and J is TRBJ2-2; the D is unclear. The CDR3 is 15 residues long. Germline CDR1 is SNHLY and CDR2 is FYNNEI. V lost 4 bases and J lost 0, with 9 bases in between.

This clone was observed a few times. The chain uses TRBV5-1 and TRBJ1-1; D call uncertain. The CDR3 has 14 residues. V was pared by 4 bases and J by 1 base, with 11 bases between. CDR1 and CDR2 (germline): SGHRS, YFSETQ. CDR3 coding DNA: TGCGCCAGCAGCGCCGACACGACGAACACTGAAGCTTTCTTT. Its translation: CASSADTTNTEAFF.

A single count supports this clone. The chain recombines TRBV7-2 with TRBJ1-2, with TRBD1 matching 7 bases. In germline, CDR1 is SGHTA, CDR2 FQGNSA. Trimming took 2 bases from V and 8 from J; bases not matched to a gene: 14. This CDR3 is 16 amino acids long. CDR3 nucleotides: TGTGCCAGCAGCTTATTTCCAGGCAGGGGGATCGAAGGCTACACCTTC. It encodes CASSLFPGRGIEGYTF.

This clone was recorded once. CDR3 sequence: CASSRQGANTGELFF. CDR3 in DNA: TGTGCCAGCTCTCGACAGGGGGCGAACACCGGGGAGCTGTTTTTT. The rearrangement joins TRBV18 to TRBJ2-2; 9 bases fit TRBD1. The CDR3 runs 15 residues. J was trimmed by 0 bases and V by 6 bases; bases with no gene match: 2. Per germline, CDR1 KGHSH and CDR2 LQKENI.